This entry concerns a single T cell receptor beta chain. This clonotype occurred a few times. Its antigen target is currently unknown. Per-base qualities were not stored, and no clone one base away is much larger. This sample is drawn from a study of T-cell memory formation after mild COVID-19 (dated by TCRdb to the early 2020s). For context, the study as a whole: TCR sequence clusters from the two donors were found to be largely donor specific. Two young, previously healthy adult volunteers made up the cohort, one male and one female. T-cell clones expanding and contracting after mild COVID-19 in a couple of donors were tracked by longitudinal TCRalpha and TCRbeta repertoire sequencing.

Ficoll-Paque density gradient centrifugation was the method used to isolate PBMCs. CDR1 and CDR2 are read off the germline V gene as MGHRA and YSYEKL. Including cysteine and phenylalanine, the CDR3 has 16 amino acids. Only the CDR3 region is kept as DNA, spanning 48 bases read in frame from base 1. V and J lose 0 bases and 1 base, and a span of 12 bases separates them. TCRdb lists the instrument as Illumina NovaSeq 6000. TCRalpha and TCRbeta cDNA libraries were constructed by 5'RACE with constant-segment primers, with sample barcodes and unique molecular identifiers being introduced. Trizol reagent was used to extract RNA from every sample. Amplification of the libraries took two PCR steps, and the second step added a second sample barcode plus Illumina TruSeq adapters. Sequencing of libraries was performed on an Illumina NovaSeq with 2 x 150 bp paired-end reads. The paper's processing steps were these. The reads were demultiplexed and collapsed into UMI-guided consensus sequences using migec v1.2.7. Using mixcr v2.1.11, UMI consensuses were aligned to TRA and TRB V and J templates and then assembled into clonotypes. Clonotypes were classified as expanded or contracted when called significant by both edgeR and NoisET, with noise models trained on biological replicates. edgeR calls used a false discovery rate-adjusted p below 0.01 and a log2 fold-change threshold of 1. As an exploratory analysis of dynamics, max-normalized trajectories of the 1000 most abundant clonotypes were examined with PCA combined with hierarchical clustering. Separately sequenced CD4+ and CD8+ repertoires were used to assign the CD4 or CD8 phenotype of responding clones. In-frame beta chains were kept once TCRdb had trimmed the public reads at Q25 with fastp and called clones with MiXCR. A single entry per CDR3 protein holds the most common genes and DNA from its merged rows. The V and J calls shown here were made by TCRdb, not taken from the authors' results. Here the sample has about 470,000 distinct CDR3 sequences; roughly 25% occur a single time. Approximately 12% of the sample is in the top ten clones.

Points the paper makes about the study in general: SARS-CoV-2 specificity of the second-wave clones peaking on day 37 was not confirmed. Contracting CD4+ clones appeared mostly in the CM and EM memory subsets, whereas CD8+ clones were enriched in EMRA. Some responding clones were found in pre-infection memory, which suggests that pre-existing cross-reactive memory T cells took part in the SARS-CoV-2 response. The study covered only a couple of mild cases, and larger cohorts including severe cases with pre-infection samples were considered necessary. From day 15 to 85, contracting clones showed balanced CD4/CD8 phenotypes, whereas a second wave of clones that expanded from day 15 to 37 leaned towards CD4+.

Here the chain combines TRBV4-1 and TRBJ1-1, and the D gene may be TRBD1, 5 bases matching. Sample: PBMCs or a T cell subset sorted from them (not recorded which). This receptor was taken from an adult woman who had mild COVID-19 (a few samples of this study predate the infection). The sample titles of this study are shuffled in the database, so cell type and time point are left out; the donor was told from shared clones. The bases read TGCGCCAGCAGCCAAGAATGGCTACAGGAGAACACTGAAGCTTTCTTT. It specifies CASSQEWLQENTEAFF.